Following are 15 T cell receptor beta chains from one sample sequenced in a study of blood T cell repertoires in COVID-19. Only in-frame clones appear in the TCRdb table, and some are missing; sequencing was by immunoSEQ multiplex PCR. Of about 280,000 clones in the sample, 85% were seen once. Sequencing was performed on PBMCs or T cells enriched from blood (not recorded which). Every receptor here comes from a woman aged 45 to 65 who had recovered from COVID-19.

The CDR3 DNA sequence: TGTGCCAGCAGCTGGGGGACAGCGAACACTGAAGCTTTCTTT. Protein sequence: CASSWGTANTEAFF. V gene TRBV5-5 combines with J gene TRBJ1-1; TRBD1 matches 7 bases. With 3 bases clipped from V and 1 base from J, the junction kept 3 bases outside the gene matches. Germline CDR1 is SGHKS and CDR2 is YYEKEE (reference sequence). The CDR3 is 14 residues long. The full variable domain, with the rest looked up from reference TRBV5-5 and TRBJ1-1, is DAGVTQSPTHLIKTRGQQVTLRCSPISGHKSVSWYQQVLGQGPQFIFQYYEKEERGRGNFPDRFSARQFPNYSSELNVNALLLGDSALYLCASSWGTANTEAFFGQGTRLTVV.

This chain uses TRBV7-9 with TRBJ1-5; 7 bases agree with TRBD1. The germline V gene has CDR1 SEHNR and CDR2 FQNEAQ (reference sequence). The CDR3 covers 14 residues. The V and J ends lost 6 bases and 6 bases, in that order; junction bases with no gene match: 8. The CDR3 DNA is TGTGCCAGCAGGGGGACAGATCTCCTTCAGCCCCAGCATTTT. Amino acid sequence: CASRGTDLLQPQHF.

V is TRBV6-6 and J is TRBJ2-3; D is perhaps TRBD2 (6 bases). CDR1 and CDR2 (germline): MNHNY, SVGAGI (reference sequence). V was cut by 2 bases and J by 3 bases, with 9 bases left in between. This CDR3 contains 14 residues. This chain's CDR3 is CASSYGGWTDTQYF. The DNA for the CDR3 is TGTGCCAGCAGTTACGGAGGGTGGACAGATACGCAGTATTTT.

CDR3 DNA sequence: TGTGCCAGCAGCCAAGAAAGCGGGGGATCCTACAATGAGCAGTTCTTC. It specifies CASSQESGGSYNEQFF. The gene calls are TRBV4-2 and TRBJ2-1; 8 bases are shared with TRBD2. This CDR3 has 16 amino acids. V lost 0 bases, J lost 1 base, and 2 bases stayed unmatched. The germline gives CDR1 LGHNA, CDR2 YNFKEQ.

V is TRBV24-1 and J is TRBJ2-1; a weak D match, TRBD1 (6 bases). CDR1 and CDR2 from the germline V gene are KGHDR and SFDVKD. V dropped 4 bases and J dropped 8 bases, with 14 bases sitting between them. The CDR3 is made up of 14 amino acids. The CDR3 DNA reads TGTGCCACCAGTGACCCTCGGACAGTCCATGAGCAGTTCTTC. This sequence encodes CATSDPRTVHEQFF.

The rearrangement joins TRBV19 to TRBJ1-5; TRBD1 aligns across 8 bases. V trimming: 4 bases; J trimming: 0 bases; junction bases outside the gene matches: 8. From germline, CDR1 is LNHDA and CDR2 SQIVND (reference sequence). The CDR3 contains 17 residues. The CDR3: CASSRTGMGYSNQPQHF. The CDR3 DNA is TGTGCCAGTAGTAGGACAGGGATGGGTTATAGCAATCAGCCCCAGCATTTT.

The rearrangement uses TRBV5-4 and TRBJ2-7; 12 bases match TRBD2. CDR1 is SGHNT and CDR2 is YYREEE in the germline V gene (reference sequence). The CDR3 spans 17 residues. Trimming took 3 bases from V and 0 from J; bases not matched to a gene: 7. The CDR3 nucleotides read TGTGCCAGCAGCTCCGGACTAGCGGGATGGAGCTCCTACGAGCAGTACTTC. It specifies CASSSGLAGWSSYEQYF.

This clone occurred once. The same CDR3 arises from other DNA sequences in this sample as well. The J gene is TRBJ2-7, the V gene TRBV11-2, with 12 bases matching TRBD2. Losses at the gene ends were 5 bases for V and 1 base for J; bases not matched to a gene: 3. The CDR3 contains 15 residues. Per the germline V gene, CDR1 is SGHAT and CDR2 is FQNNGV. For the CDR3, the DNA is TGTGCCAGCAGCATACTAGCGGGGGGTTCCTACGAGCAGTACTTC. Its translation is CASSILAGGSYEQYF.

This chain uses TRBV12-5 with TRBJ2-7, with D perhaps matching TRBD1 (5 bases). This CDR3 is built from 14 residues. V was trimmed by 2 bases and J by 1 base, leaving 9 bases between them. Looked up from germline, CDR1 is LGHNT and CDR2 is FRNRAP. CDR3 sequence (DNA): TGTGCTAGTGGTTTGTCTGACAGTTCCTACGAGCAGTACTTC. This gives the protein CASGLSDSSYEQYF.

The rearrangement uses TRBV5-4 and TRBJ2-1; D is possibly TRBD2 (6 bases). V lost 2 bases to trimming and J lost 0 bases, with 12 bases between them. Germline CDR1 SGHNT, CDR2 YYREEE (reference sequence). The CDR3 spans 16 residues. The CDR3 here is CASSFHMGGSYNEQFF. As DNA, the CDR3 is TGTGCCAGCAGCTTCCACATGGGAGGCTCCTACAATGAGCAGTTCTTC.

The V call is TRBV7-9, the J call TRBJ2-3, with 9 bases aligning to TRBD2. Germline CDR1 is SEHNR and CDR2 is FQNEAQ (reference sequence). Losses at the gene ends were 9 bases for V and 1 base for J; bases not matched to a gene: 11. The CDR3 loop spans 16 amino acids. CDR3: CAREDLAGLRTDTQYF. The CDR3 region has the DNA TGTGCCAGGGAGGATCTAGCGGGGCTACGCACAGATACGCAGTATTTT.

V usage is TRBV5-1 and J usage is TRBJ2-7; 13 bases match TRBD2. V was pared by 2 bases and J by 3 bases, with 5 bases of the junction left unmatched. This CDR3 has 16 amino acids. CDR1 and CDR2 from the germline V gene are SGHRS and YFSETQ. CDR3 sequence (DNA): TGCGCCAGCAGCTTCACCCGGACTAGCGGGGGCTACGAGCAGTACTTC. Its protein product is CASSFTRTSGGYEQYF. The full variable domain, rest sourced from reference TRBV5-1 and TRBJ2-7, is KAGVTQTPRYLIKTRGQQVTLSCSPISGHRSVSWYQQTPGQGLQFLFEYFSETQRNKGNFPGRFSGRQFSNSRSEMNVSTLELGDSALYLCASSFTRTSGGYEQYFGPGTRLTVT.

This rearrangement joins TRBV11-1 to TRBJ2-2, with D tentatively TRBD1 (5 bases). Deletions cut 5 bases from V and 1 base from J, with 11 bases between. The V gene's germline CDR1 is SGHAT and CDR2 FQDESV (reference sequence). This CDR3 has 15 amino acids. Here the CDR3 DNA reads TGTGCCAGCAGCCCCCGACAGCGGAACACCGGGGAGCTGTTTTTT. It is translated as CASSPRQRNTGELFF.

The J gene is TRBJ1-2, the V gene TRBV12-3 or TRBV12-4; a weak D match, TRBD1 (6 bases). This CDR3 is 12 amino acids long. V dropped 5 bases and J dropped 8 bases, with 12 bases sitting between them. The CDR3 reads CASSTGTTGYTF. CDR3 nucleotides: TGTGCCAGCAGTACAGGGACAACCGGCTACACCTTC.

As regards this clone: Because the CDR3's place on the DNA is in doubt, the DNA is left out and the CDR3 is given as listed by TCRdb. The gene calls are TRBV7-8 and TRBJ1-4; TRBD1, the table's D call, was not compared with the DNA. Germline loops: CDR1 SGHVS, CDR2 FQNEAQ. The CDR3 adds up to 13 amino acids, both ends counted. The chain's CDR3 is CASSYGFGTGTSF.